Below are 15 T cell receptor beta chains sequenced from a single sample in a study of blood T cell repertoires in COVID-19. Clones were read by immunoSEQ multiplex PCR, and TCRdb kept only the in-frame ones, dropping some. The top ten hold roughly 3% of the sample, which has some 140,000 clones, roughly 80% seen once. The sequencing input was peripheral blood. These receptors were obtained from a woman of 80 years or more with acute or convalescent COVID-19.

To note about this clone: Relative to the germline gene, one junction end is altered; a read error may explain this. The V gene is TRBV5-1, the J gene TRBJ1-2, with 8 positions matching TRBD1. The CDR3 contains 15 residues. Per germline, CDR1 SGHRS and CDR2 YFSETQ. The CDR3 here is CASRLDRDGYYGYTF. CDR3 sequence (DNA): TGCGCCAGCAGGTTGGACAGGGATGGGTACTATGGCTACACCTTC. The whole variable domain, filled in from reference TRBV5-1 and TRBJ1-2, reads KAGVTQTPRYLIKTRGQQVTLSCSPISGHRSVSWYQQTPGQGLQFLFEYFSETQRNKGNFPGRFSGRQFSNSRSEMNVSTLELGDSALYLCASRLDRDGYYGYTFGSGTRLTVV.

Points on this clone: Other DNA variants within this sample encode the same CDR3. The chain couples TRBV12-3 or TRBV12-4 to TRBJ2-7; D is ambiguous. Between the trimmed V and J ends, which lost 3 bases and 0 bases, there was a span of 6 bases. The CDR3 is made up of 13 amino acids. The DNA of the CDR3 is TGTGCCAGCAGTTTGGGCAGCTCCTACGAGCAGTACTTC. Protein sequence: CASSLGSSYEQYF.

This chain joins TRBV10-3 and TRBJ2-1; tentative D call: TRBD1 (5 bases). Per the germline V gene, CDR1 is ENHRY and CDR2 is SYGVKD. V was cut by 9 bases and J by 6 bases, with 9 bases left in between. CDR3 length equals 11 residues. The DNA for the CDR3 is TGTGCCATTCAAAGGGGCAATGAGCAGTTCTTC. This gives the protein CAIQRGNEQFF.

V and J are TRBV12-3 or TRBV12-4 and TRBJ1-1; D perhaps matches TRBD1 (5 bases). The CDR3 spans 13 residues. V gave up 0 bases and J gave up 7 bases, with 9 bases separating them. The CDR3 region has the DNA TGTGCCAGCAGTTTAGCCCAGGGTTATGAAGCTTTCTTT. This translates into CASSLAQGYEAFF.

In DNA, the CDR3 is TGTGCCAGCAGCCAAGCCACAGGGTATAATTCACCCCTCCACTTT. Translated, it gives CASSQATGYNSPLHF. This chain joins TRBV3-1 (or the pseudogene TRBV3-2) and TRBJ1-6; weak D call: TRBD1 (6 bases). CDR1 is LGHDT and CDR2 is YNNKEL in the germline V gene (reference sequence). This CDR3 region has 15 residues. V was trimmed by 1 base and J by 4 bases, leaving 8 bases between them.

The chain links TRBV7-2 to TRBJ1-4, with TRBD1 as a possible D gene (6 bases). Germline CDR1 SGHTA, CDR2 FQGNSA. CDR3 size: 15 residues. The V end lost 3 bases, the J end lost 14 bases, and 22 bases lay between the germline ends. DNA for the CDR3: TGTGCCAGCAGCTTCCTACAGGGTTCTACCTACGGGCTGTTTTTT. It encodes CASSFLQGSTYGLFF.

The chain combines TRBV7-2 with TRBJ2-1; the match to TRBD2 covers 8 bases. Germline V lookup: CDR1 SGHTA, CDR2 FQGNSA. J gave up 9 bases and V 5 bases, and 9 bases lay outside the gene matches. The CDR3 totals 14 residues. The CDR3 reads CASSPGGLVSEQFF. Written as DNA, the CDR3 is TGTGCCAGCAGCCCGGGGGGGTTGGTTAGTGAGCAGTTCTTC. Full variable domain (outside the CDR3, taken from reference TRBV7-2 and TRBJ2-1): GAGVSQSPSNKVTEKGKDVELRCDPISGHTALYWYRQSLGQGLEFLIYFQGNSAPDKSGLPSDRFSAERTGGSVSTLTIQRTQQEDSAVYLCASSPGGLVSEQFFGPGTRLTVL.

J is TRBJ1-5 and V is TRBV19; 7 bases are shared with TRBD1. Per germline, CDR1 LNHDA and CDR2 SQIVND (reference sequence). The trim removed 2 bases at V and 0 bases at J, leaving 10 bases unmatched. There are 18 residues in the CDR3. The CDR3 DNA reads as TGTGCCAGTAGTATATCGGGACAGATATACTTTAGCAATCAGCCCCAGCATTTT. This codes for CASSISGQIYFSNQPQHF.

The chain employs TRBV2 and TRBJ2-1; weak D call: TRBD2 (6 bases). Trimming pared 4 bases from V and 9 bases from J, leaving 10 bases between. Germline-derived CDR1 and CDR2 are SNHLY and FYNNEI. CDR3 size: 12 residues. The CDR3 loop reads CASSGGGGEQFF. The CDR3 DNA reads TGTGCCAGCAGTGGGGGAGGCGGTGAGCAGTTCTTC.

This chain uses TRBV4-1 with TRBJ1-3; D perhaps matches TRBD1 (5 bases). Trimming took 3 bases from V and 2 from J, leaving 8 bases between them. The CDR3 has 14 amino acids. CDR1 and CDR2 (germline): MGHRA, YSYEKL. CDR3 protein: CASSQTETGNTIYF. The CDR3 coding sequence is TGCGCCAGCAGCCAGACAGAGACTGGAAACACCATATATTTT.

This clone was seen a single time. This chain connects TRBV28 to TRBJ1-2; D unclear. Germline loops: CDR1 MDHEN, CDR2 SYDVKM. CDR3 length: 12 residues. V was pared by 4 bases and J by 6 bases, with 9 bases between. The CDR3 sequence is CASSSGIDGYTF. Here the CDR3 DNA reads TGTGCCAGCAGTTCGGGGATCGATGGCTACACCTTC.

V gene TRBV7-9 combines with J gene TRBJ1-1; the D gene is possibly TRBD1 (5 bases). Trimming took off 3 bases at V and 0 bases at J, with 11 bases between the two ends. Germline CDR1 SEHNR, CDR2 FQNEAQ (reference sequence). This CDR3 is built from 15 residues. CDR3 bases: TGTGCCAGCAGCTTCGGAGGGGCCATGAACACTGAAGCTTTCTTT. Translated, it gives CASSFGGAMNTEAFF.

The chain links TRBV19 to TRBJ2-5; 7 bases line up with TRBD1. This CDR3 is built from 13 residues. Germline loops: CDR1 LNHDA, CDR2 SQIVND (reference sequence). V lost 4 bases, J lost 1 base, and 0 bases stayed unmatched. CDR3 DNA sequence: TGTGCCAGTAGTAGGGACAGCCAAGAGACCCAGTACTTC. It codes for CASSRDSQETQYF.

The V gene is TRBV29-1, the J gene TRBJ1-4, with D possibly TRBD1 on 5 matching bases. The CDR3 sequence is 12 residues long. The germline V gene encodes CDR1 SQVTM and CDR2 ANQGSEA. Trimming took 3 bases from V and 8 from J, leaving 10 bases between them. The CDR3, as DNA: TGCAGCGTTGAGGACAAGGGAGAAAAACTGTTTTTT. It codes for CSVEDKGEKLFF.

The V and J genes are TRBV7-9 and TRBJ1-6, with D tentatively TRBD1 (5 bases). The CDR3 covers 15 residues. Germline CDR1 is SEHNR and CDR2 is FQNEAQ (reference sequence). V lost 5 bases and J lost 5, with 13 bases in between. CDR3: CASSRHGGNNSPLHF. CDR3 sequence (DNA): TGTGCCAGCAGCCGCCACGGGGGGAATAATTCACCCCTCCACTTT.